Below, 25 T cell receptor beta chains from the same sample are listed, as sequenced in a study of blood T cell repertoires in COVID-19. The protocol was immunoSEQ multiplex PCR, while the TCRdb copy is restricted to in-frame clones and leaves out a portion. This table holds around 260,000 clones, approximately 80% found once. Sequenced: peripheral blood. All receptors derive from a man in his 60s with acute or convalescent COVID-19.

This chain joins TRBV29-1 and TRBJ2-7, with 7 bases that match TRBD1. Germline CDR1 reads SQVTM; CDR2 reads ANQGSEA. The CDR3 loop spans 12 amino acids. The junction had 8 bases not matched to a gene; V was cut back by 6 bases and J by 6 bases. Here the CDR3 DNA reads TGCAGCGTACACAGGGGCCGCTCCGAGCAGTACTTC. Its translation is CSVHRGRSEQYF.

The chain uses TRBV3-1 (or the pseudogene TRBV3-2) and TRBJ2-7, with D perhaps TRBD2 (6 bases). V lost 1 base, J lost 7 bases, and 14 bases lay in between. From germline, CDR1 is LGHDT and CDR2 YNNKEL (reference sequence). This CDR3 comprises 14 residues. CDR3 sequence: CASSQGPTAGEQYF. The CDR3 bases are TGTGCCAGCAGCCAAGGCCCCACCGCGGGAGAGCAGTACTTC.

The chain uses TRBV27 and TRBJ2-3, with D hard to call. V was cut by 8 bases and J by 1 base, with 10 bases left in between. CDR1 is MNHEY and CDR2 is SMNVEV in the germline V gene (reference sequence). CDR3 length: 13 residues. CDR3 nucleotide sequence: TGTGCCAGCGCCCGTAGAGGCACAGATACGCAGTATTTT. It encodes CASARRGTDTQYF.

As regards this clone: Other nucleotide sequences in the sample specify the same CDR3. This chain links TRBV3-1 (or the pseudogene TRBV3-2) with TRBJ1-2; 7 bases are shared with TRBD1. This CDR3 comprises 13 residues. From germline, CDR1 is LGHDT and CDR2 YNNKEL (reference sequence). Trimming took 4 bases from V and 4 from J; bases not matched to a gene: 3. The CDR3 is CASSPAGGYGYTF. Written as DNA, the CDR3 is TGTGCCAGCAGCCCCGCAGGGGGCTATGGCTACACCTTC.

The chain links TRBV28 to TRBJ2-2; no firm D call. Trimming took off 5 bases at V and 1 base at J, with 14 bases between the two ends. Germline CDR1 reads MDHEN; CDR2 reads SYDVKM. The CDR3 loop spans 16 amino acids. As DNA, the CDR3 is TGTGCCAGCAGTCCCCTGATGGCTCAGAACACCGGGGAGCTGTTTTTT. Its protein product is CASSPLMAQNTGELFF.

J is TRBJ1-1 and V is TRBV2, with a weak D call TRBD1 (5 bases). Germline V CDR1 and CDR2: SNHLY, FYNNEI. Trimming removed 2 bases from V and 2 bases from J, with 15 bases in between. The CDR3 is 16 residues long. This chain's CDR3 is CASSESAQAINTEAFF. The CDR3, as DNA: TGTGCCAGCAGTGAAAGCGCACAGGCAATAAACACTGAAGCTTTCTTT.

The chain joins TRBV5-6 to TRBJ2-7; D not resolved. The germline V gene encodes CDR1 SGHDT and CDR2 YYEEEE. This CDR3 is 14 amino acids long. Trimming removed 1 base from V and 0 bases from J, with 8 bases in between. This chain's CDR3 is CASSLYSSSYEQYF. The CDR3 region has the DNA TGTGCCAGCAGCTTGTACAGTAGCTCCTACGAGCAGTACTTC. Full variable domain (outside the CDR3, taken from reference TRBV5-6 and TRBJ2-7): DAGVTQSPTHLIKTRGQQVTLRCSPKSGHDTVSWYQQALGQGPQFIFQYYEEEERQRGNFPDRFSGHQFPNYSSELNVNALLLGDSALYLCASSLYSSSYEQYFGPGTRLTVT.

This clone was counted between two and nine times. The chain employs TRBV5-4 and TRBJ2-5, with D possibly matching TRBD2 (6 bases). V was clipped by 6 bases and J by 4 bases, with 13 bases between them. CDR3 size: 13 residues. Germline-derived CDR1 and CDR2 are SGHNT and YYREEE (reference sequence). CDR3 protein: CASTHPAGETQYF. The CDR3 DNA reads as TGTGCCAGCACCCATCCAGCGGGAGAGACCCAGTACTTC.

This sequence joins TRBV4-1 and TRBJ2-7; possibly TRBD2 for D (5 bases). The germline V and J ends were trimmed by 6 bases and 4 bases, with 13 bases remaining between them. Germline CDR1 is MGHRA and CDR2 is YSYEKL. This CDR3 is built from 13 residues. CDR3: CASSTGPGYEQYF. CDR3 DNA: TGCGCCAGCAGTACCGGACCGGGGTACGAGCAGTACTTC.

The V and J genes are TRBV13 and TRBJ1-1; no clear D. The CDR3 runs to 15 residues. CDR1 PRHDT and CDR2 FYEKMQ come from the germline V gene (reference sequence). V lost 10 bases and J 0 bases, leaving 18 bases between the germline ends. In DNA, the CDR3 is TGTGCCACCACCACCCCACTAGACCTGAACACTGAAGCTTTCTTT. Encoded protein: CATTTPLDLNTEAFF.

The table lists this clone with a few counts. The V and J genes are TRBV19 and TRBJ2-5; D is ambiguous. Trimming removed 5 bases at V and 5 bases at J, with 12 bases between. CDR3 size: 13 residues. Germline V CDR1 and CDR2: LNHDA, SQIVND (reference sequence). For the CDR3, the DNA is TGTGCCAGTAGTCCTCCGGTCGGGGAGACCCAGTACTTC. Its translation is CASSPPVGETQYF.

This chain uses TRBV3-1 (or the pseudogene TRBV3-2) with TRBJ2-5; 10 bases map to TRBD1. Trimming cost V 1 base and J 1 base; bases outside gene matches: 6. This CDR3 is built from 17 residues. Germline CDR1 is LGHDT and CDR2 is YNNKEL (reference sequence). This CDR3 is CASSQVLGQGVQETQYF. CDR3 DNA: TGTGCCAGCAGCCAAGTCCTCGGACAGGGGGTCCAAGAGACCCAGTACTTC.

This clone was recorded a few times. The rearrangement links TRBV10-1 to TRBJ2-3; D uncertain. Trimming shortened V by 0 bases and J by 6 bases, and 7 bases separated the two germline ends. The length of the CDR3 is 13 residues. CDR1 WNHNN and CDR2 SYGVQD come from the germline V gene (reference sequence). The CDR3 coding sequence is TGCGCCAGCAGTGAGTCGGGCCAGGATACGCAGTATTTT. Protein sequence: CASSESGQDTQYF.

The chain employs TRBV18 and TRBJ1-6; 7 bases map to TRBD1. Per germline, CDR1 KGHSH and CDR2 LQKENI. The J segment lost 5 bases and the V segment lost 3 bases, leaving 7 bases of the junction unmatched. The CDR3 loop spans 16 amino acids. The CDR3 DNA follows: TGTGCCAGCTCACCGATGAGGGACAGAAATAATTCACCCCTCCACTTT. As protein: CASSPMRDRNNSPLHF. Full variable domain (outside the CDR3, taken from reference TRBV18 and TRBJ1-6): NAGVMQNPRHLVRRRGQEARLRCSPMKGHSHVYWYRQLPEEGLKFMVYLQKENIIDESGMPKERFSAEFPKEGPSILRIQQVVRGDSAAYFCASSPMRDRNNSPLHFGNGTRLTVT.

V and J are TRBV3-1 (or the pseudogene TRBV3-2) and TRBJ2-3; the match to TRBD2 covers 8 bases. The CDR3 runs 20 residues. Germline trimming cut 3 bases from V and 1 base from J; bases unmatched to any gene: 18. Germline V lookup: CDR1 LGHDT, CDR2 YNNKEL (reference sequence). Written as DNA, the CDR3 is TGTGCCAGCAGCCAGCCAGTGGCTAGCGGGTGGTATTGGGGCACAGATACGCAGTATTTT. It encodes CASSQPVASGWYWGTDTQYF.

The chain combines TRBV2 with TRBJ2-3; 13 bases agree with TRBD2. Germline CDR1 SNHLY, CDR2 FYNNEI. The CDR3 contains 16 residues. Trimming at V came to 8 bases and at J to 4 bases, leaving 9 bases not matched to a gene. Written as DNA, the CDR3 is TGTGCCAGCGCACGCACACTAGCGGGGGGGTCAGATACGCAGTATTTT. It yields the protein CASARTLAGGSDTQYF.

The genes are TRBV4-1 and TRBJ2-3, with TRBD1 identical over 8 bases. Germline values: CDR1 MGHRA, CDR2 YSYEKL. The J segment lost 0 bases and the V segment lost 6 bases, leaving 5 bases of the junction unmatched. This CDR3 is 15 amino acids long. The CDR3 bases are TGCGCCAGCAGTTACAGGGGGGAAAGCACAGATACGCAGTATTTT. Its protein is CASSYRGESTDTQYF.

This clone was counted a single time. V gene TRBV19 combines with J gene TRBJ2-1, with 7 bases matching TRBD1. The CDR3 totals 14 residues. Germline V gene sequence: CDR1 LNHDA, CDR2 SQIVND (reference sequence). V gave up 7 bases and J gave up 3 bases; unmatched junction bases: 6. The CDR3 spells CASNSGTDYNEQFF. The CDR3 DNA is TGTGCCAGTAACTCCGGGACAGACTACAATGAGCAGTTCTTC.

The J gene is TRBJ2-1, the V gene TRBV7-2, with 10 nucleotides matching TRBD2. The germline V gene has CDR1 SGHTA and CDR2 FQGNSA. The CDR3 has 15 amino acids. The J segment lost 3 bases and the V segment lost 3 bases, leaving 2 bases of the junction unmatched. The CDR3 loop reads CASSFTSGDYNEQFF. DNA of the CDR3: TGTGCCAGCAGCTTCACTAGCGGGGACTACAATGAGCAGTTCTTC.

The rearrangement links TRBV11-1 to TRBJ1-2; 7 bases are shared with TRBD1. The CDR3 runs to 15 residues. The V gene end was trimmed by 5 bases and the J gene end by 2 bases; junction bases not matched to a gene: 8. Germline CDR1 reads SGHAT; CDR2 reads FQDESV (reference sequence). CDR3 protein: CASSPTGTVNYGYTF. The CDR3 bases are TGTGCCAGCAGCCCCACCGGGACAGTGAACTATGGCTACACCTTC.

The rearrangement uses TRBV18 and TRBJ2-1; tentative D call: TRBD2 (6 bases). The germline V and J ends were trimmed by 4 bases and 13 bases, with 17 bases remaining between them. The CDR3 totals 13 residues. Germline V lookup: CDR1 KGHSH, CDR2 LQKENI. This CDR3 is CASSQRRWGEQFF. Here the CDR3 DNA reads TGTGCCAGCTCACAAAGGAGGTGGGGGGAACAGTTCTTC.

The chain employs TRBV7-9 and TRBJ2-5, with D tentatively TRBD1 (6 bases). CDR1 and CDR2 (germline): SEHNR, FQNEAQ (reference sequence). CDR3 length: 15 residues. Trimming shortened V by 1 base and J by 4 bases, and 13 bases separated the two germline ends. The CDR3, as DNA: TGTGCCAGCAGCTTAGTTCAGATGGGGGCAGAGACCCAGTACTTC. Translation: CASSLVQMGAETQYF.

Remarks on this clone: Germline is not matched at one junction end, which may reflect a read error. The chain employs TRBV29-1 and TRBJ2-5; TRBD2 aligns across 8 bases. Germline CDR1 reads SQVTM; CDR2 reads ANQGSEA. The CDR3 totals 14 residues. CDR3 nucleotide sequence: TGCAGCGTGGATAGGGGACTAGTAGGGGGGGCGTACGACTTC. Amino acids: CSVDRGLVGGAYDF. Filled out from reference TRBV29-1 and TRBJ2-5, the complete variable domain reads SAVISQKPSRDICQRGTSLTIQCQVDSQVTMMFWYRQQPGQSLTLIATANQGSEATYESGFVIDKFPISRPNLTFSTLTVSNMSPEDSSIYLCSVDRGLVGGAYDFGPGTRLLVL.

This clone has only one observation. This chain's CDR3 is CASSLDRDRAGYTF. CDR3 nucleotides: TGTGCCAGCAGCTTAGATAGAGACAGGGCTGGCTACACCTTC. The chain uses TRBV7-6 and TRBJ1-2; 7 nucleotides match TRBD1. The V and J ends lost 1 base and 7 bases, in that order; junction bases with no gene match: 6. Germline CDR1 and CDR2: SGHVS and FNYEAQ. This CDR3 region has 14 residues.

This clone was found a few times. The chain joins TRBV18 to TRBJ1-2; the D gene is possibly TRBD1 (5 bases). Germline V CDR1 and CDR2: KGHSH, LQKENI. V lost 3 bases to trimming and J lost 11 bases, with 13 bases between them. The CDR3 is 12 amino acids. This CDR3 is CASSPSREEYTF. Written as DNA, the CDR3 is TGTGCCAGCTCACCCAGCAGGGAGGAATACACCTTC.